The sequence of this TCR beta chain was determined in a study of blood T cells in healthy people across ages. The CDR3 length is 15 residues. CDR1 and CDR2 (germline): DFQATT, SNEGSKA (reference sequence). Between the trimmed V and J ends, which lost 4 bases and 7 bases, there was a span of 23 bases. A second about 7 to 12 cycle PCR used barcoded and J-beta primers. Sequencing yielded, for each sample, at least 2.5 million paired-end reads carrying CDR3. Using its own MiXCR run on the 5' RACE reads, TCRdb lists one record per CDR3 protein. The sample has about 1.1 million distinct CDR3 sequences, around two fifths seen once; the top ten hold around 14%. General observations from the study: Age advanced and TCR beta diversity per million T cells fell, roughly linearly. More naive CD4+ cells and higher diversity marked long-lived donors relative to aged donors.

This clonotype was picked up one time. The target antigen is unknown. The chain couples TRBV20-1 to TRBJ2-7; D is possibly TRBD2 (6 bases). This TCR was recovered from a man aged 18 to 30 in good health. Sequenced input: blood. The chain's CDR3 is CSATLGGGWPNEQYF. CDR3 nucleotide sequence: TGCAGTGCTACCCTGGGGGGTGGTTGGCCCAATGAGCAGTACTTC.